This T cell receptor beta chain came from a study of brain T cells in children with intractable seizures. Findings and caveats of the study: Absence of clones before surgery may stem from lower sequencing depth.

The time point was: blood from clinic visit 5 months post-surgery; TSC patient then seizure free. The assay was immunoSEQ multiplex PCR, and TCRdb's table has in-frame clones only and misses some. This table has about 340,000 clones, roughly 92% appearing once. To note about this clone: Its antigen is unknown.

V was shortened by 2 bases and J by 0 bases, with 15 bases between the two germline ends. The CDR3 consists of 17 residues. The germline CDR1 and CDR2 sequences are SGHAT and FQNNGV. The rearrangement links TRBV11-2 to TRBJ2-3; possibly TRBD1 or TRBD2 for D (5 bases each). Sequenced here: peripheral blood, sampled more than 4 months after surgery. The clonotype comes from a boy under two years old with tuberous sclerosis and intractable seizures. This CDR3 is CASSLPGRLPSTDTQYF. CDR3 bases: TGTGCCAGCAGCTTACCGGGGCGCTTACCTAGCACAGATACGCAGTATTTT.